A selection of T cell receptor beta chains follows, all from one sample in a study of T cell changes during pregnancy in multiple sclerosis. Clones were sequenced by immunoSEQ multiplex PCR, and TCRdb holds only the in-frame ones, with some missing. The top ten clones hold about 1.8% of a sample with over 70,000 clones, under 95% of them seen once. Sequenced here: peripheral blood, sampled in the first trimester of pregnancy. The receptor set was obtained from a female donor in good health, enrolled as a control in a pregnancy study. Each CDR3 is given with its conserved first and last residue. D genes are given only for firm matches. A row's size may be missing; if present it is once, few, many or a size class.

j_gene,d_gene,abundance,v_gene,CDR3aa,CDR3nt
TRBJ2-3,TRBD2,once,TRBV10-1,CASNLSGGAYDTQYF,TGCGCCAGCAACCTCAGCGGGGGGGCATACGATACGCAGTATTTT
TRBJ1-2,TRBD1,-,TRBV6-5,CASSPTGVYGYTF,TGTGCCAGCAGCCCGACAGGGGTCTATGGCTACACCTTC
TRBJ1-2,-,once,TRBV12-5,CASGLVQGGLNYGYTF,TGTGCTAGTGGTTTGGTACAGGGCGGGCTGAACTATGGCTACACCTTC
TRBJ1-2,-,-,TRBV14,CASSHTGSGYTF,TGTGCCAGCAGCCATACAGGGAGTGGCTACACCTTC
TRBJ1-5,TRBD1,-,TRBV7-9,CASSLGTDPMNQPQHF,TGTGCCAGCAGCCTTGGGACAGACCCCATGAATCAGCCCCAGCATTTT
TRBJ2-3,TRBD1,-,TRBV9,CASGQGATDTQYF,TGTGCCAGCGGACAGGGGGCCACAGATACGCAGTATTTT
TRBJ1-2,-,once,TRBV5-6,CASSLAQNYGYTF,TGTGCCAGCAGCTTGGCACAGAACTATGGCTACACCTTC
TRBJ1-2,-,-,TRBV6-5,CASSPDSHGYTF,TGTGCCAGCAGTCCTGACAGTCATGGCTACACCTTC
TRBJ2-3,TRBD1,-,TRBV19,CASRATGGLDTQYF,TGTGCCAGCAGGGCTACAGGGGGCCTGGATACGCAGTATTTT
TRBJ1-1,TRBD1,-,TRBV6-6,CASRYGRDRERTFF,TGTGCCAGCAGATACGGCCGCGACAGGGAGAGAACTTTCTTT
TRBJ1-2,-,-,TRBV15,CATSPQTGIYGYTF,TGTGCCACCAGCCCTCAAACCGGGATCTATGGCTACACCTTC
TRBJ1-2,TRBD1,-,TRBV4-3,CASSQATGQGGLYGYTF,TGCGCCAGCAGCCAAGCCACGGGACAGGGGGGCCTCTATGGCTACACCTTC
TRBJ1-4,-,few,TRBV28,CASSFGGREKLFF,TGTGCCAGCAGTTTTGGGGGCAGGGAAAAACTGTTTTTT
TRBJ1-5,-,once,TRBV6-5,CASSNGVYSQPQHF,TGTGCCAGCAGTAACGGTGTGTACAGTCAGCCCCAGCATTTT
TRBJ2-6,TRBD1,-,TRBV5-1,CASSLTGGRSGANVLTF,TGCGCCAGCAGCTTGACAGGGGGAAGGTCTGGGGCCAACGTCCTGACTTTC
TRBJ1-5,-,-,TRBV7-8,CASSLAGGHNQPQHF,TGTGCCAGCAGCTTAGCGGGGGGGCACAATCAGCCCCAGCATTTT
TRBJ2-7,TRBD1,-,TRBV18,CASSRGQASGEQYF,TGTGCCAGCTCCAGGGGACAGGCGTCGGGCGAGCAGTACTTC
TRBJ2-5,TRBD1,-,TRBV6-1,CASSETPGQGRETQYF,TGTGCCAGCAGTGAGACACCGGGACAGGGTCGAGAGACCCAGTACTTC
TRBJ2-7,TRBD2,-,TRBV29-1,CSVSSGGYEQYF,TGCAGCGTTAGTAGCGGGGGCTACGAGCAGTACTTC
TRBJ2-6,TRBD1,once,TRBV18,CASSRSTGTGANVLTF,TGTGCCAGCTCACGATCGACAGGGACTGGGGCCAACGTCCTGACTTTC
TRBJ1-1,TRBD1,-,TRBV5-1,CASSVQGAGTEAFF,TGCGCCAGCAGCGTACAGGGGGCTGGGACTGAAGCTTTCTTT
TRBJ1-2,-,once,TRBV15,CATSRDLENYGYTF,TGTGCCACCAGCAGAGATCTGGAGAACTATGGCTACACCTTC
TRBJ1-2,-,-,TRBV4-3,CASSQGGGRFAGYTF,TGCGCCAGCAGCCAAGGGGGGGGCCGCTTCGCTGGCTACACCTTC
TRBJ1-2,-,-,TRBV15,CATSRDRRGALNGYTF,TGTGCCACCAGCAGAGATCGCCGGGGGGCGCTTAATGGCTACACCTTC
TRBJ2-1,TRBD2,-,TRBV4-2,CASSPQAYLAGARYNEQFF,TGTGCCAGCAGCCCCCAAGCTTATCTAGCGGGGGCCCGTTACAATGAGCAGTTCTTC
TRBJ1-5,-,-,TRBV19,CASGLQVSNQPQHF,TGTGCCAGTGGACTTCAGGTGAGCAATCAGCCCCAGCATTTT
TRBJ1-2,TRBD1,-,TRBV7-8,CASSSPGQGARGYTF,TGTGCCAGCAGCTCCCCGGGACAGGGGGCGCGGGGCTACACCTTC
TRBJ2-3,TRBD2,-,TRBV7-2,CASSDQGLAHLLTDTQYF,TGTGCCAGCAGCGACCAGGGACTAGCCCATCTCCTCACAGATACGCAGTATTTT
TRBJ2-3,-,-,TRBV7-9,CASSLGGRLRTDTQYF,TGTGCCAGCAGTCTCGGGGGACGGCTGCGCACAGATACGCAGTATTTT
TRBJ2-2,-,-,TRBV18,CASSRLGEGTGELFF,TGTGCCAGCTCACGACTCGGGGAAGGCACCGGGGAGCTGTTTTTT
TRBJ2-5,-,-,TRBV2,CASSFTGIVVQETQYF,TGTGCCAGCAGTTTTACAGGGATCGTGGTCCAAGAGACCCAGTACTTC
TRBJ1-4,TRBD1,-,TRBV10-2,CASSESIQGGRKLFF,TGCGCCAGCAGTGAGTCGATACAGGGGGGGAGAAAACTGTTTTTT
TRBJ2-7,-,-,TRBV4-2,CASSLDQRDSYEQYF,TGTGCCAGCAGCCTCGATCAGAGGGACTCCTACGAGCAGTACTTC
TRBJ1-2,-,-,TRBV15,CATSRDPMVDGYTF,TGTGCCACCAGCAGAGATCCTATGGTAGATGGCTACACCTTC
TRBJ1-5,TRBD1,-,TRBV7-2,CASSLGQGGRTQPQHF,TGTGCCAGCAGCTTAGGACAGGGAGGTAGAACTCAGCCCCAGCATTTT
TRBJ1-6,-,-,TRBV4-2,CASSQYTSNNSPLHF,TGTGCCAGCAGCCAATACACAAGTAATAATTCACCCCTCCACTTT
TRBJ1-1,TRBD1,-,TRBV19,CASRTGRSGTEAFF,TGTGCCAGTCGGACAGGGAGGAGCGGCACTGAAGCTTTCTTT
TRBJ2-1,TRBD2,-,TRBV2,CASSSGRGAYNEQFF,TGTGCCAGCTCTTCAGGGCGGGGGGCTTACAATGAGCAGTTCTTC
TRBJ1-5,TRBD1,-,TRBV7-6,CASSLDRGRVQHF,TGTGCCAGCAGCTTAGACAGGGGGCGCGTCCAGCATTTT
TRBJ1-5,TRBD1,once,TRBV6-5,CASRSGQGRNQPQHF,TGTGCCAGCAGGTCTGGACAGGGTAGAAATCAGCCCCAGCATTTT
TRBJ1-4,-,-,TRBV4-2,CASSQPNGLGEKLFF,TGTGCCAGCAGCCAACCTAACGGGTTGGGTGAAAAACTGTTTTTT
TRBJ1-2,TRBD1,-,TRBV27,CASSYRSGTGYGYTF,TGTGCCAGCAGTTATCGTTCCGGGACAGGTTATGGCTACACCTTC
TRBJ2-3,TRBD2,-,TRBV11-2,CASSLETSGAVDTQYF,TGTGCCAGCAGCTTAGAGACTAGCGGGGCCGTAGATACGCAGTATTTT
TRBJ1-1,-,-,TRBV21-1,CASTKRYIEAFF,TGTGCCAGCACTAAGCGGTATATCGAGGCTTTCTTT